These T cell receptor beta chains were read from a single sample in a study of blood T cells in healthy people across ages. Using its own MiXCR run on the 5' RACE reads, TCRdb lists one record per CDR3 protein. The sample includes 450,000 to 600,000 distinct CDR3 sequences, approximately 26% of them seen just once. This sample was also put to use in a study of T cells of mothers and their children.

The source material was blood. These receptor sequences come from a boy younger than 10 in good health. Each CDR3 is given with its conserved first and last residue. D genes are given only for firm matches. Size is stated for part of the rows, as once, few or many counts, or as a class when the clone is expanded.

D gene	V gene	clone size	J gene	CDR3 DNA	CDR3 protein
-	TRBV4-3	few	TRBJ2-5	TGCGCCAGCAGCCAGGGGGGGCGGGAAGGCGAGACCCAGTACTTC	CASSQGGREGETQYF
-	TRBV30	few	TRBJ1-1	TGTGCCTGGTCTAGGGGGATGAACACTGAAGCTTTCTTT	CAWSRGMNTEAFF
-	TRBV3-1	-	TRBJ1-2	TGTGCCAGCAGCCAAGTTCCAATTGTGCCCTATGGCTACACCTTC	CASSQVPIVPYGYTF
-	TRBV4-1	-	TRBJ2-1	TGCGCCAGCAGCCAAGAGGGGGGACCACCTAGGCATTACAATGAGCAGTTCTTC	CASSQEGGPPRHYNEQFF
-	TRBV9	-	TRBJ1-2	TGTGCCAGCAGCGTAGGGGCAACGACAGACTATGGCTACACCTTC	CASSVGATTDYGYTF
-	TRBV20-1	few	TRBJ2-5	TGCAGTGCGACTACCGGGACGAACCAAGAGACCCAGTACTTC	CSATTGTNQETQYF
TRBD2	TRBV25-1	-	TRBJ2-5	TGTGCCAGCAGTGAATACGTAGCGGGCTATCAAGAGACCCAGTACTTC	CASSEYVAGYQETQYF
TRBD1	TRBV14	-	TRBJ1-2	TGTGCCAGCAGCCAAAGAATACGGACAGGGGCGGTGTCTGGCTACACCTTC	CASSQRIRTGAVSGYTF
-	TRBV5-1	-	TRBJ2-1	TGCGCCAGCAGACTAGAATCATCTTACAATGAGCAGTTCTTC	CASRLESSYNEQFF
TRBD1	TRBV7-9	-	TRBJ2-6	TGTGCCAGCAGCTTAGGTCGGACAGGGGGGACTGGGGCCAACGTCCTGACTTTC	CASSLGRTGGTGANVLTF
-	TRBV28	-	TRBJ2-1	TGTGCCAGCAGTACCCGTCGAGACCCTTCCAATGAGCAGTTCTTC	CASSTRRDPSNEQFF
-	TRBV5-6	many	TRBJ1-1	TGTGCCAGCAGCGGGCCCCCCCCGGGCGGATGGAACACTGAAGCTTTCTTT	CASSGPPPGGWNTEAFF
TRBD2	TRBV13	-	TRBJ2-1	TGTGCCAGCAGCTTAGGCCTCGGGGGGGCCTACAATGAGCAGTTCTTC	CASSLGLGGAYNEQFF
-	TRBV7-2	-	TRBJ2-7	TGTGCCAGCAGCTTCTTGGGTGAGGGATACGAGCAGTACTTC	CASSFLGEGYEQYF
TRBD1	TRBV5-1	-	TRBJ2-7	TGCGCCAGCAGCTTGGTGGGGACAGGGGTAGGCGAGCAGTACTTC	CASSLVGTGVGEQYF
-	TRBV12-3/TRBV12-4	few	TRBJ1-3	TGTGCCAGCGGCGGCTCTGGAAACACCATATATTTT	CASGGSGNTIYF
TRBD2	TRBV6-5	-	TRBJ2-1	TGTGCCAGCAGATTCCTCACTAGCGGGAAAACCCATGAGCAGTTCTTC	CASRFLTSGKTHEQFF
-	TRBV29-1	few	TRBJ2-1	TGCAGCGTTGACCCCGGGGGTTTCTACAATGAGCAGTTCTTC	CSVDPGGFYNEQFF
-	TRBV5-1	many	TRBJ2-7	TGCGCCAGCAGCTTGACTACCTCCTACGAGCAGTACTTC	CASSLTTSYEQYF
TRBD2	TRBV24-1	-	TRBJ2-1	TGTGCCACCAGTGATAGTACCCTAGCGGGGGGTTACAATGAGCAGTTCTTC	CATSDSTLAGGYNEQFF
-	TRBV20-1	-	TRBJ2-5	TGCAGTCCGAAGAGCGCGATTGCCGGGGAGACCCAGTACTTC	CSPKSAIAGETQYF
TRBD2	TRBV29-1	-	TRBJ2-1	TGCAGCGTTGAATCTGCCCTAGCGGGGGTGTACAATGAGCAGTTCTTC	CSVESALAGVYNEQFF
TRBD2	TRBV5-1	-	TRBJ2-5	TGCGCCAGCAGTCTGTCAGGAAGCGGGGGGTGGTCGTCGGAGACCCAGTACTTC	CASSLSGSGGWSSETQYF
-	TRBV20-1	-	TRBJ1-4	TGCAGTGCTAGAGGGGGGCAATATAATGAAAAACTGTTTTTT	CSARGGQYNEKLFF
-	TRBV6-1	-	TRBJ1-4	TGTGCCAGCAGTGAAGGGGTTGCAGGGTTTGATGAAAAACTGTTTTTT	CASSEGVAGFDEKLFF
-	TRBV10-2	-	TRBJ1-2	TGCGCCAGCAGTGATTTGAGGGGAAACAACTATGGCTACACCTTC	CASSDLRGNNYGYTF
-	TRBV5-4	-	TRBJ1-1	TGTGCCAGCAGCTTGCAGGGCGAGACTGAAGCTTTCTTT	CASSLQGETEAFF
-	TRBV29-1	few	TRBJ1-1	TGCAGCGTTACCTACAGCAACACTGAAGCTTTCTTT	CSVTYSNTEAFF
-	TRBV2	many	TRBJ2-6	TGTGCCAGCAGTAGGGGATCTGGGGCCAACGTCCTGACTTTC	CASSRGSGANVLTF
TRBD2	TRBV6-2/TRBV6-3	few	TRBJ2-1	TGTGCCAGCAGTATCTCTCGACTAGCGATCCTGTTCTTC	CASSISRLAILFF
TRBD1	TRBV5-1	few	TRBJ2-1	TGCGCCAGCAGGAGGGAGTCAGGGGGTTACAATGAGCAGTTCTTC	CASRRESGGYNEQFF
TRBD1	TRBV20-1	-	TRBJ1-5	TGCAGTGCTAGATTACCGGGACAGGCCGCAGGGCCCCAGCATTTT	CSARLPGQAAGPQHF
TRBD1	TRBV20-1	many	TRBJ2-5	TGCAGTGCCCCACAGGGGGGAAAAGAGACCCAGTACTTC	CSAPQGGKETQYF
TRBD1	TRBV11-2	few	TRBJ1-2	TGTGCCAGCAGCTCCATCCTACCGGGACAGGCCTATGGCTACACCTTC	CASSSILPGQAYGYTF
TRBD1	TRBV20-1	few	TRBJ2-5	TGCAGTGCTATCAACCCCGGGACAGCCCAAGAGACCCAGTACTTC	CSAINPGTAQETQYF
-	TRBV6-5	-	TRBJ1-1	TGTGCCAGCAGTTACTCGACCGGGGGCGAGACTGAAGCTTTCTTT	CASSYSTGGETEAFF
-	TRBV12-5	few	TRBJ2-1	TGTGCTAGTGGTTTGGTAACGGGGTCGCTTGAGCAGTTCTTC	CASGLVTGSLEQFF
-	TRBV29-1	few	TRBJ1-4	TGCAGCGCGTACAAGACAACTAATGAAAAACTGTTTTTT	CSAYKTTNEKLFF
-	TRBV19	-	TRBJ2-1	TGTGCCAGTAGTATAGCGGGGAGCGGCAATGAGCAGTTCTTC	CASSIAGSGNEQFF
TRBD2	TRBV6-2/TRBV6-3	-	TRBJ2-1	TGTGCCAGCAACGCAGGACTAGAGATGGATGAGCAGTTCTTC	CASNAGLEMDEQFF
TRBD1	TRBV5-6	few	TRBJ1-5	TGTGCCAGCAGTATAAGGACAGGGGGCTATAGCAATCAGCCCCAGCATTTT	CASSIRTGGYSNQPQHF